A selection of T cell receptor beta chains follows, all from one sample in a study of Graves' ophthalmopathy and Graves' hyperthyroidism. TCRdb re-derived calls from the multiplex PCR reads in MiXCR, one entry per CDR3 protein. The table records about 700,000 distinct CDR3 sequences, 40% of them present only once. The source material was peripheral blood. All receptors come from an adult man with Graves' ophthalmopathy. The CDR3 runs from the conserved cysteine through the conserved F or W. A D gene is named only where the DNA matches it firmly. Clone size is not always given. Where it is, it says once, few, many or a class for expanded clones.

d_gene: TRBD2
v_gene: TRBV7-2
j_gene: TRBJ2-5
abundance: .
CDR3aa: CASSRWIAGAETQYF
CDR3nt: TGTGCCAGCAGTCGTTGGATAGCGGGGGCAGAGACCCAGTACTTC

d_gene: .
v_gene: TRBV12-5
j_gene: TRBJ1-2
abundance: many
CDR3aa: CASGPEYGRSGYTF
CDR3nt: TGTGCTAGTGGTCCCGAATACGGTCGTTCTGGCTACACCTTC

d_gene: .
v_gene: TRBV20-1
j_gene: TRBJ2-5
abundance: few
CDR3aa: CSARDGRGGETQYF
CDR3nt: TGCAGTGCTAGAGATGGCCGGGGTGGGGAGACCCAGTACTTC

d_gene: TRBD2
v_gene: TRBV25-1
j_gene: TRBJ2-2
abundance: few
CDR3aa: CASSSTSPNTGELFF
CDR3nt: TGTGCCAGCAGCTCGACTAGCCCAAACACCGGGGAGCTGTTTTTT

d_gene: TRBD1
v_gene: TRBV2
j_gene: TRBJ2-7
abundance: .
CDR3aa: CASSDTGTGDEQYF
CDR3nt: TGTGCCAGCAGTGACACCGGGACAGGCGACGAGCAGTACTTC

d_gene: TRBD1
v_gene: TRBV9
j_gene: TRBJ2-7
abundance: many
CDR3aa: CASSANYRDRGQYF
CDR3nt: TGTGCCAGCAGCGCCAACTACCGGGACAGGGGGCAGTACTTC

d_gene: .
v_gene: TRBV19
j_gene: TRBJ2-7
abundance: .
CDR3aa: CASSISARIPYEQYF
CDR3nt: TGTGCCAGTAGTATATCTGCCAGGATTCCTTACGAGCAGTACTTC

d_gene: .
v_gene: TRBV12-3/TRBV12-4
j_gene: TRBJ2-6
abundance: many
CDR3aa: CASSVRPSGANVLTF
CDR3nt: TGTGCCAGCAGCGTCCGACCCTCTGGGGCCAACGTCCTGACTTTC

d_gene: TRBD1
v_gene: TRBV25-1
j_gene: TRBJ1-1
abundance: .
CDR3aa: CASSRGTGRSTEAFF
CDR3nt: TGTGCCAGCAGTAGGGGGACAGGGCGGAGCACTGAAGCTTTCTTT

d_gene: TRBD1
v_gene: TRBV15
j_gene: TRBJ2-5
abundance: few
CDR3aa: CATSRKSGTVVWYQETQYF
CDR3nt: TGTGCCACCAGCAGAAAGAGTGGGACAGTCGTTTGGTACCAAGAGACCCAGTACTTC

d_gene: .
v_gene: TRBV12-3/TRBV12-4
j_gene: TRBJ1-5
abundance: few
CDR3aa: CASSLGSQVGWEPQHF
CDR3nt: TGTGCCAGCAGTTTAGGGTCCCAGGTCGGGTGGGAGCCCCAGCATTTT

d_gene: .
v_gene: TRBV15
j_gene: TRBJ2-5
abundance: .
CDR3aa: CATSRDLEEQETQYF
CDR3nt: TGTGCCACCAGCAGAGATCTTGAAGAGCAAGAGACCCAGTACTTC

d_gene: .
v_gene: TRBV19
j_gene: TRBJ1-2
abundance: many
CDR3aa: CASTQEGIGYGYTF
CDR3nt: TGTGCCAGTACCCAGGAAGGGATCGGCTATGGCTACACCTTC

d_gene: .
v_gene: TRBV2
j_gene: TRBJ1-2
abundance: .
CDR3aa: CASSYSGGSGYGYTF
CDR3nt: TGTGCCAGCAGTTACTCCGGGGGGTCAGGCTATGGCTACACCTTC

d_gene: TRBD1
v_gene: TRBV7-3
j_gene: TRBJ1-5
abundance: few
CDR3aa: CASSQAGQGKWPQHF
CDR3nt: TGTGCCAGCAGCCAAGCGGGACAGGGCAAATGGCCCCAGCATTTT

d_gene: TRBD2
v_gene: TRBV7-2
j_gene: TRBJ2-2
abundance: .
CDR3aa: CASSSRLAALPGELFF
CDR3nt: TGTGCCAGCAGCTCCCGACTAGCGGCTCTTCCCGGGGAGCTGTTTTTT

d_gene: .
v_gene: TRBV27
j_gene: TRBJ2-5
abundance: few
CDR3aa: CASSPRAGEKTQYF
CDR3nt: TGTGCCAGCAGTCCCCGTGCAGGGGAGAAGACCCAGTACTTC

d_gene: .
v_gene: TRBV11-2
j_gene: TRBJ2-2
abundance: .
CDR3aa: CASTPFRRNTGELFF
CDR3nt: TGTGCCAGCACCCCGTTTAGGAGGAACACCGGGGAGCTGTTTTTT

d_gene: .
v_gene: TRBV7-6
j_gene: TRBJ1-6
abundance: many
CDR3aa: CASSLRGLNSPLHF
CDR3nt: TGTGCCAGCAGCCTCCGGGGCCTTAATTCACCCCTCCACTTT

d_gene: TRBD1
v_gene: TRBV7-9
j_gene: TRBJ2-7
abundance: many
CDR3aa: CASSFDRGSYEQYF
CDR3nt: TGCGCCAGCAGTTTCGACAGGGGAAGCTACGAGCAGTACTTC

d_gene: TRBD1
v_gene: TRBV9
j_gene: TRBJ2-7
abundance: .
CDR3aa: CASSVDILTGEYEQYF
CDR3nt: TGTGCCAGCAGCGTAGATATCCTGACAGGGGAATACGAGCAGTACTTC

d_gene: TRBD1
v_gene: TRBV19
j_gene: TRBJ1-5
abundance: .
CDR3aa: CASSTRQGNSNQPQHF
CDR3nt: TGTGCCAGTAGTACGCGACAGGGCAATAGCAATCAGCCCCAGCATTTT

d_gene: TRBD1
v_gene: TRBV7-9
j_gene: TRBJ1-2
abundance: few
CDR3aa: CASSYANRGLNGYGYTF
CDR3nt: TGTGCCAGCAGCTACGCGAACAGGGGGCTAAACGGCTATGGCTACACCTTC

d_gene: TRBD2
v_gene: TRBV11-2
j_gene: TRBJ2-7
abundance: few
CDR3aa: CASSLELAGFVEQYF
CDR3nt: TGTGCCAGCAGCTTAGAACTAGCGGGGTTCGTCGAGCAGTACTTC

d_gene: .
v_gene: TRBV2
j_gene: TRBJ2-5
abundance: .
CDR3aa: CASSSGSGPGTQYF
CDR3nt: TGTGCCAGCAGTTCGGGCAGTGGGCCCGGGACCCAGTACTTC

d_gene: .
v_gene: TRBV2
j_gene: TRBJ1-5
abundance: many
CDR3aa: CASRGDGMNSNQPQHF
CDR3nt: TGTGCCAGCAGGGGGGACGGGATGAATAGCAATCAGCCCCAGCATTTT

d_gene: .
v_gene: TRBV12-3/TRBV12-4
j_gene: TRBJ1-5
abundance: few
CDR3aa: CASTQGGLRGNQPQHF
CDR3nt: TGTGCCAGCACCCAAGGAGGGCTGAGAGGCAATCAGCCCCAGCATTTT

d_gene: .
v_gene: TRBV25-1
j_gene: TRBJ1-1
abundance: .
CDR3aa: CANSGRELEAFF
CDR3nt: TGTGCCAACAGTGGCAGGGAGCTAGAGGCTTTCTTT

d_gene: .
v_gene: TRBV25-1
j_gene: TRBJ2-5
abundance: .
CDR3aa: CASSPVQLQETQYF
CDR3nt: TGTGCCAGCAGCCCGGTTCAGCTCCAAGAGACCCAGTACTTC

d_gene: .
v_gene: TRBV29-1
j_gene: TRBJ1-6
abundance: many
CDR3aa: CSVVVGAGYNSPLHF
CDR3nt: TGCAGCGTTGTCGTGGGTGCGGGTTATAATTCACCCCTCCACTTT

d_gene: TRBD1
v_gene: TRBV2
j_gene: TRBJ2-7
abundance: .
CDR3aa: CASSPDRMKREQYF
CDR3nt: TGTGCCAGCAGCCCGGACAGGATGAAAAGGGAGCAGTACTTC

d_gene: TRBD1
v_gene: TRBV19
j_gene: TRBJ1-1
abundance: .
CDR3aa: CASSSTGQGAVTEAFF
CDR3nt: TGTGCCAGTAGTTCGACGGGACAGGGGGCGGTCACTGAAGCTTTCTTT

d_gene: .
v_gene: TRBV7-2
j_gene: TRBJ2-7
abundance: .
CDR3aa: CASSFLGSYEQYF
CDR3nt: TGTGCCAGCAGTTTTTTGGGTTCCTACGAGCAGTACTTC

d_gene: .
v_gene: TRBV2
j_gene: TRBJ1-5
abundance: .
CDR3aa: CASSDQGFQPQHF
CDR3nt: TGTGCCAGCAGCGATCAGGGTTTCCAGCCCCAGCATTTT

d_gene: .
v_gene: TRBV20-1
j_gene: TRBJ1-6
abundance: many
CDR3aa: CSASNHQGRGSHSPLHF
CDR3nt: TGCAGTGCCTCAAACCATCAGGGGAGAGGTTCCCATTCACCCCTCCACTTT

d_gene: .
v_gene: TRBV6-4
j_gene: TRBJ1-5
abundance: few
CDR3aa: CASSDNDYSNQPQHF
CDR3nt: TGTGCCAGCAGTGACAATGACTATAGCAATCAGCCCCAGCATTTT

d_gene: .
v_gene: TRBV29-1
j_gene: TRBJ1-5
abundance: once
CDR3aa: CSVDPSGLYQPQHF
CDR3nt: TGCAGCGTTGATCCCTCTGGGTTGTATCAGCCCCAGCATTTT

d_gene: TRBD1
v_gene: TRBV6-6
j_gene: TRBJ1-1
abundance: few
CDR3aa: CASKSRDRRVTEAFF
CDR3nt: TGTGCCAGCAAATCCCGGGACAGGCGAGTCACTGAAGCTTTCTTT

d_gene: .
v_gene: TRBV7-9
j_gene: TRBJ2-5
abundance: .
CDR3aa: CASSLIAGVQETQYF
CDR3nt: TGTGCCAGCAGCTTAATAGCCGGGGTCCAAGAGACCCAGTACTTC

d_gene: .
v_gene: TRBV7-8
j_gene: TRBJ1-2
abundance: many
CDR3aa: CASSSVRTGRGYTF
CDR3nt: TGTGCCAGCAGCTCTGTAAGGACCGGCAGGGGCTACACCTTC

d_gene: TRBD1
v_gene: TRBV9
j_gene: TRBJ1-6
abundance: .
CDR3aa: CASSRDRGMNSPLHF
CDR3nt: TGTGCCAGCAGCAGAGACAGGGGGATGAATTCACCCCTCCACTTT

d_gene: .
v_gene: TRBV7-9
j_gene: TRBJ2-5
abundance: .
CDR3aa: CASSLAQNQPQYF
CDR3nt: TGTGCCAGCAGCTTAGCACAGAATCAGCCCCAGTACTTC

d_gene: TRBD1
v_gene: TRBV5-6
j_gene: TRBJ1-1
abundance: .
CDR3aa: CVSSLGDRATEAFF
CDR3nt: TGTGTCAGCAGCTTGGGTGACAGGGCAACTGAAGCTTTCTTT

d_gene: TRBD1
v_gene: TRBV7-9
j_gene: TRBJ1-4
abundance: .
CDR3aa: CASSPGQINEKLFF
CDR3nt: TGTGCCAGCAGCCCGGGACAGATTAATGAAAAACTGTTTTTT

d_gene: .
v_gene: TRBV7-2
j_gene: TRBJ2-7
abundance: .
CDR3aa: CASSQRHPYEQYF
CDR3nt: TGCGCCAGCAGCCAGAGACACCCATACGAGCAGTACTTC

d_gene: .
v_gene: TRBV6-4
j_gene: TRBJ1-1
abundance: .
CDR3aa: CASNSGTEAFF
CDR3nt: TGTGCCAGCAACTCAGGCACTGAAGCTTTCTTT

d_gene: TRBD1
v_gene: TRBV15
j_gene: TRBJ1-2
abundance: .
CDR3aa: CATRTTGNYGYTF
CDR3nt: TGTGCCACCAGGACGACAGGGAACTATGGCTACACCTTC

d_gene: .
v_gene: TRBV27
j_gene: TRBJ2-7
abundance: .
CDR3aa: CASSLGGLGYEQYF
CDR3nt: TGTGCCAGCAGTTTAGGCGGCCTAGGGTACGAGCAGTACTTC

d_gene: TRBD1
v_gene: TRBV7-7
j_gene: TRBJ2-5
abundance: many
CDR3aa: CASSLTGSGETQYF
CDR3nt: TGTGCCAGCAGCTTGACAGGGTCCGGGGAGACCCAGTACTTC